This TCR beta chain came from a study of T cells in Graves' hyperthyroidism and ophthalmopathy (dated 2019 in TCRdb). General notes on the study: Peripheral blood was sampled at the time of initial diagnosis, prior to any treatment. To identify distinguishing TCR V-J signatures, a discovery cohort of about 100 patients was used, comprising roughly 45 with Graves' ophthalmopathy and some 60 with stable Graves' hyperthyroidism. Prospective prediction of ophthalmopathy was tested in an independent validation cohort of fewer than 20 hyperthyroidism patients and 17 patients who later progressed to ophthalmopathy. The approximately 90 discovery patients were randomly split 7:3 into training and test sets. In addition, the study compared T-cell repertoires in thyroid tissue and in blood from about 6 Graves' hyperthyroidism patients. After blood sampling, hyperthyroidism patients were treated with methimazole at a starting dose of 30 mg daily, and ophthalmopathy patients were treated with high-dose intravenous methylprednisolone. According to the paper, TCR Vbeta CDR3 sequencing was carried out on over 130 peripheral blood samples, which came from about 45 ophthalmopathy, around 75 hyperthyroidism and approximately 17 progressor patients. General conclusions and limits of the study: Sample size was not statistically predetermined, and investigators were not blinded to group allocation. In validation, the model predicted progression to ophthalmopathy with over 60% sensitivity and less than 75% specificity, a median of roughly seven months before onset. A 13 V-J signature model separated ophthalmopathy from stable hyperthyroidism, with roughly 88% sensitivity and 81.08% specificity in cross-validation and 80%/75% in testing. Most expanded thyroid clonotypes (frequency above 0.001) were also detected in blood, a finding suggesting that blood repertoires may reflect thyroid immune responses.

Stable Graves' hyperthyroidism was defined as no progression to ophthalmopathy during 18 months of follow-up. The hyperthyroidism patients were between 18 and 65 years old and newly diagnosed, with a disease duration of less than 2 months. The study excluded patients with uncontrolled infections, other autoimmune diseases, pregnancy or lactation. Diagnoses relied on clinical symptoms, serum thyroxine and TRAb, thyroid ultrasound and orbital computed tomography. PBMCs were isolated from approximately 10 ml of fresh peripheral blood by Ficoll-Paque density gradient centrifugation. Total RNA was extracted with Trizol reagent, and quality was checked on an Agilent 2100 Bioanalyzer. The CDR3 holds 15 amino acids from the cysteine to the phenylalanine. The read is trimmed to its CDR3 DNA, 45 bases read in frame from base 1. V and J lose 2 bases and 0 bases, and a span of 11 bases separates them. The germline V gene supplies CDR1 SGDLS and CDR2 YYNGEE.

The TCR beta CDR3 regions were amplified from RNA transcripts. For the first round of RT-PCR on the TCR CDR3, the HTBI primer set was used together with the Qiagen OneStep RT-PCR kit. The libraries were constructed in a second round of multiplex PCR and then size-selected and purified. Sequencing of the libraries was done on an Illumina HiSeq2000 using paired-end 100 bp reads. The paper's data handling went like this. SOAPnuke was used to process the raw data, removing reads that contained adapters or uncalled bases, had a mean Phred below 15, or lacked an exact match to the constant primer or identifier. High-quality paired reads were merged using COPE v1.2.5, and each unique nucleotide sequence was defined as a clonotype. MiTCR v1.1 was used to align the clonotypes against IMGT TRBV, TRBD and TRBJ reference segments. The analysis was restricted to V-J combinations with a frequency above 0.0001, which together covered roughly 99% of the repertoires. The TCS score was defined as F50 (clonal expansion) divided by E x V (chaos), with BLOSUM62-based TCRdist calculated between CDR3 peptides within each V-J. Welch's t-statistics and random forest reduced several hundred V-J features to some 14, which were used in a naive Bayes classifier (R e1071). The public reads were quality trimmed at Q25 with fastp and then assembled into clones with MiXCR by TCRdb, keeping productive beta chains. A single entry per CDR3 protein holds the most common genes and DNA from its merged rows. TCRdb, not the authors, supplied the V and J calls. In all, the sample holds 550,000 to 800,000 distinct CDR3 sequences, and 15% to 20% of those were seen once. The ten largest make up approximately 8.4% of the sample.

This clonotype was counted a few times. This clone's antigen is unknown. It has no much larger one-base neighbor in the sample; base qualities were not kept. Sequencing was performed on blood. The chain is assembled from TRBV9 and TRBJ1-1, with the D gene call left open. This clonotype originated in a man younger than 30 with Graves' hyperthyroidism. The nucleotide sequence reads TGTGCCAGCAGCGTGGTATCCAGATTGAACACTGAAGCTTTCTTT. It specifies CASSVVSRLNTEAFF.